This TCR beta chain was sequenced during a study of CD8 T cells in Susac syndrome. Study background: The Susac syndrome patients that were sequenced included roughly six with active disease and roughly 8 in remission. Whole-study results and caveats: In Susac syndrome, CD8+ expansion was highest in TEMRA and active disease.

On this clonotype: Its cognate antigen is unknown.

V shed 0 bases and J shed 5 bases, with 16 bases lying between them. CDR1 and CDR2 (germline): MNHEY, SVGEGT. The CDR3 sequence is 17 residues long. An input of roughly 0.5 to 1 ug of RNA was subjected to reverse transcription using random hexamers. TCRdb re-called the immunoSEQ multiplex PCR reads through MiXCR, storing one row per CDR3 protein. Counted here are tens of thousands of distinct CDR3 sequences, roughly 96% occurring once; the ten biggest clones make up 0.5% to 0.8%. The receptor was derived from a human donor with Susac syndrome. J is TRBJ2-2 and V is TRBV6-2 or TRBV6-3; perhaps TRBD1 as D (7 bases). The sequenced material came from CD8+ T cells from PBMCs. CDR3 sequence (DNA): TGTGCCAGCAGTTACTCGTGGAGGGGGCTAGAAACCGGGGAGCTGTTTTTT. Translation gives CASSYSWRGLETGELFF.